The 29 T cell receptor beta chains reported below all come from one sample, sequenced in a study of T-cell memory formation after mild COVID-19. Each CDR3 protein gets one entry after TCRdb re-called the 5' RACE reads with MiXCR. There are about 620,000 distinct CDR3 sequences in the sample; around 17% occur only once, and around 11% lies in the top ten. The sequenced sample consisted of PBMCs or a T cell subset sorted from them (not recorded which). All receptors come from an adult woman who had mild COVID-19 (a few samples of this study predate the infection). Cell type and time point are not known.

The V call is TRBV4-1, the J call TRBJ2-2; 9 bases map to TRBD2. The trim removed 1 base at V and 0 bases at J, leaving 15 bases unmatched. This CDR3 is 21 amino acids long. Germline-derived CDR1 and CDR2 are MGHRA and YSYEKL. The CDR3 bases are TGCGCCAGCAGCCAAGTGGCAGGTTCGGGAAGCGGGGGGCCGAACACCGGGGAGCTGTTTTTT. Protein sequence: CASSQVAGSGSGGPNTGELFF.

This clonotype was observed a handful of times. The V and J genes are TRBV12-3 or TRBV12-4 and TRBJ2-2, with 9 bases that match TRBD1. CDR3 length equals 18 residues. Trimming at V came to 7 bases and at J to 1 base, leaving 13 bases not matched to a gene. DNA of the CDR3: TGTGCCAGCACCGACCTGGACAGGGGAGACCGGAACACCGGGGAGCTGTTTTTT. Protein: CASTDLDRGDRNTGELFF.

This sequence joins TRBV6-1 and TRBJ2-2; maybe TRBD2 (5 bases). Per germline, CDR1 MNHNS and CDR2 SASEGT. V was cut by 2 bases and J by 3 bases, with 10 bases left in between. This CDR3 is 15 amino acids long. CDR3 nucleotide sequence: TGTGCCAGCAGTGAACGGGCTAGCTACACCGGGGAGCTGTTTTTT. Its protein is CASSERASYTGELFF.

This clonotype occurred many times. This chain links TRBV7-9 with TRBJ1-1, with no clear D. This CDR3 comprises 12 residues. V was clipped by 5 bases and J by 2 bases, with 6 bases between them. Germline CDR1 and CDR2: SEHNR and FQNEAQ (reference sequence). The CDR3 DNA reads TGTGCCAGCAGCACCGAAAACACTGAAGCTTTCTTT. This gives the protein CASSTENTEAFF.

In its sample, this clonotype was seen a few times. The chain has TRBV7-9 and TRBJ2-1; D is perhaps TRBD1 (6 bases). CDR3 length: 19 amino acids. Trimming took 3 bases from V and 0 from J, leaving 21 bases between them. The germline V gene has CDR1 SEHNR and CDR2 FQNEAQ (reference sequence). The CDR3: CASSFWGQVTVSSYNEQFF. For the CDR3, the DNA is TGTGCCAGCAGCTTTTGGGGGCAGGTGACTGTCAGCTCCTACAATGAGCAGTTCTTC.

This clonotype was picked up a small number of times. CDR3 in DNA: TGTGCCACCAGGGCTAGCGGCACAGATACGCAGTATTTT. It encodes CATRASGTDTQYF. V is TRBV24-1 and J is TRBJ2-3; a weak D match, TRBD2 (6 bases). CDR3 size: 13 residues. Trimming shortened V by 7 bases and J by 1 base, and 8 bases separated the two germline ends. Germline lookup yields CDR1 KGHDR and CDR2 SFDVKD.

The chain is built from TRBV12-3 or TRBV12-4 and TRBJ1-1; D is unclear. CDR3 size: 12 residues. V gave up 4 bases and J gave up 1 base, with 4 bases separating them. CDR3 loop: CASSSTNTEAFF. Written as DNA, the CDR3 is TGTGCCAGCAGTTCCACGAACACTGAAGCTTTCTTT.

The chain joins TRBV7-9 to TRBJ2-7; D assignment may be TRBD1 or TRBD2 (5 bases each). Trimming stripped 5 bases from V and 3 bases from J, with 14 bases between. The CDR3 runs 14 residues. Per the germline V gene, CDR1 is SEHNR and CDR2 is FQNEAQ (reference sequence). Here the CDR3 reads CASSQRGQLYEQYF. DNA for the CDR3: TGTGCCAGCAGCCAGAGGGGCCAGCTCTACGAGCAGTACTTC.

This clonotype was seen more than once but under ten times. This chain uses TRBV4-3 with TRBJ2-3, with 9 nucleotides matching TRBD2. The CDR3 totals 22 residues. The J segment lost 5 bases and the V segment lost 0 bases, leaving 24 bases of the junction unmatched. CDR1 and CDR2 from the germline V gene are LGHNA and YSLEER. The DNA of the CDR3 is TGCGCCAGCAGCCAAGATCCCCTGGGTAGCGGGAGAAGAAAGGGGTTTTTAGATACGCAGTATTTT. Amino acid sequence: CASSQDPLGSGRRKGFLDTQYF.

This clonotype turned up a few times. CDR3 region: CSVDEGTYEQYF. Written as DNA, the CDR3 is TGCAGCGTTGATGAAGGGACCTACGAGCAGTACTTC. J is TRBJ2-7 and V is TRBV29-1; D unresolved. Trimming left V 3 bases short and J 2 bases short, with 8 bases between. The CDR3 length is 12 residues. Germline lookup yields CDR1 SQVTM and CDR2 ANQGSEA.

A few counts support this clonotype. This rearrangement joins TRBV7-8 to TRBJ2-1; unclear D gene. Germline lookup yields CDR1 SGHVS and CDR2 FQNEAQ. V was cut by 5 bases and J by 0 bases, with 17 bases left in between. This CDR3 is 17 amino acids long. In DNA form, the CDR3 reads TGTGCCAGCAGCCCCCTTCGGTCAGCGAGCTCCTACAATGAGCAGTTCTTC. Translated, it gives CASSPLRSASSYNEQFF.

A few counts support this clonotype. The CDR3 spells CASSETGTGAYEQYF. The CDR3 DNA reads TGTGCCAGCAGTGAGACCGGGACAGGGGCCTACGAGCAGTACTTC. V and J are TRBV2 and TRBJ2-7, with 10 bases lining up with TRBD1. The CDR3 runs to 15 residues. Germline V gives CDR1 SNHLY, CDR2 FYNNEI. Germline trimming cut 3 bases from V and 2 bases from J; bases unmatched to any gene: 4. Full variable domain (missing parts from reference TRBV2 and TRBJ2-7): EPEVTQTPSHQVTQMGQEVILRCVPISNHLYFYWYRQILGQKVEFLVSFYNNEISEKSEIFDDQFSVERPDGSNFTLKIRSTKLEDSAMYFCASSETGTGAYEQYFGPGTRLTVT.

The chain is built from TRBV12-3 or TRBV12-4 and TRBJ1-1; D ambiguous. The CDR3 runs to 11 residues. Trimming shortened V by 2 bases and J by 11 bases, and 9 bases separated the two germline ends. The CDR3 sequence is CASSLTVLAFF. The DNA for the CDR3 is TGTGCCAGCAGTTTAACAGTTTTGGCTTTCTTT.

The chain recombines TRBV29-1 with TRBJ2-1; 8 positions match TRBD1. Germline trimming cut 5 bases from V and 2 bases from J; bases unmatched to any gene: 8. Germline CDR1 is SQVTM and CDR2 is ANQGSEA. The CDR3 has 15 residues. CDR3 sequence reads: CSVTGQGRPYNEQFF. The CDR3 DNA is TGCAGCGTTACAGGACAGGGAAGGCCCTACAATGAGCAGTTCTTC.

In its sample, this clonotype was seen a few times. V gene TRBV12-3 or TRBV12-4 combines with J gene TRBJ2-1; TRBD2 matches 9 bases. The ends lost 3 bases at V and 4 bases at J; junction bases unmatched: 4. CDR3 size: 15 residues. Here the CDR3 DNA reads TGTGCCAGCAGTTTTAGCGGGAGCCTTTACAATGAGCAGTTCTTC. It codes for CASSFSGSLYNEQFF.

This chain links TRBV18 with TRBJ2-1; D is ambiguous. Between the trimmed V and J ends, which lost 5 bases and 5 bases, there was a span of 16 bases. The CDR3 runs 15 residues. CDR1 and CDR2 from the germline V gene are KGHSH and LQKENI. CDR3 loop: CASSGRGRQDNEQFF. The CDR3 nucleotides are TGTGCCAGCTCAGGGCGAGGTCGGCAAGACAATGAGCAGTTCTTC. The whole variable domain, filled in from reference TRBV18 and TRBJ2-1, reads NAGVMQNPRHLVRRRGQEARLRCSPMKGHSHVYWYRQLPEEGLKFMVYLQKENIIDESGMPKERFSAEFPKEGPSILRIQQVVRGDSAAYFCASSGRGRQDNEQFFGPGTRLTVL.

This clonotype has just a few counts. The chain has TRBV5-4 and TRBJ2-1, with D perhaps given as TRBD1 or TRBD2 (5 bases each). The V and J ends lost 0 bases and 4 bases respectively, with 11 bases between them. The CDR3 length is 15 residues. Germline loops: CDR1 SGHNT, CDR2 YYREEE (reference sequence). CDR3 nucleotide sequence: TGTGCCAGCAGCTTGGCCGGGACCCAGTACAATGAGCAGTTCTTC. Protein product: CASSLAGTQYNEQFF.

Here the CDR3 reads CASSLALSGRETQYF. CDR3 DNA sequence: TGTGCCAGCAGCTTAGCGCTTAGCGGGCGAGAGACCCAGTACTTC. The chain joins TRBV7-2 to TRBJ2-5, with 7 bases lining up with TRBD2. The germline V gene encodes CDR1 SGHTA and CDR2 FQGNSA. V lost 0 bases to trimming and J lost 4 bases; unmatched junction nucleotides: 5. The length of the CDR3 is 15 residues.

The chain combines TRBV5-1 with TRBJ1-5; D not resolved. V was trimmed by 0 bases and J by 7 bases, leaving 11 bases between them. The CDR3 is 14 residues long. The germline V gene encodes CDR1 SGHRS and CDR2 YFSETQ. The CDR3 protein is CASSLDSFGQPQHF. CDR3 sequence (DNA): TGCGCCAGCAGCTTGGACAGTTTCGGACAGCCCCAGCATTTT. Using reference TRBV5-1 and TRBJ1-5 for the parts outside the CDR3, the full variable domain is KAGVTQTPRYLIKTRGQQVTLSCSPISGHRSVSWYQQTPGQGLQFLFEYFSETQRNKGNFPGRFSGRQFSNSRSEMNVSTLELGDSALYLCASSLDSFGQPQHFGDGTRLSIL.

The V gene is TRBV20-1, the J gene TRBJ1-1; TRBD1 is a possible D gene (6 bases). The CDR3 runs 16 residues. V lost 0 bases to trimming and J lost 4 bases, with 18 bases between them. Germline V gene sequence: CDR1 DFQATT, CDR2 SNEGSKA (reference sequence). In DNA, the CDR3 is TGCAGTGCTAGAGATCCCAATTGGGTCAGGGGCACTGAAGCTTTCTTT. As protein: CSARDPNWVRGTEAFF.

The table lists this clonotype with a few counts. The chain is built from TRBV6-5 and TRBJ2-3, with 8 positions matching TRBD2. Germline CDR1 reads MNHEY; CDR2 reads SVGAGI. The CDR3 loop spans 16 amino acids. With 3 bases clipped from V and 6 bases from J, the junction kept 11 bases outside the gene matches. The CDR3: CASSYKGGLAGDTQYF. DNA for the CDR3: TGTGCCAGCAGTTATAAGGGGGGTCTAGCGGGCGATACGCAGTATTTT.

The chain couples TRBV7-2 to TRBJ2-7, with a tentative D call TRBD1 (5 bases). V was clipped by 5 bases and J by 0 bases, with 17 bases between them. Germline CDR1 and CDR2: SGHTA and FQGNSA. This CDR3 is built from 16 residues. The CDR3 sequence is CASSPSQVSGSYEQYF. CDR3 sequence (DNA): TGTGCCAGCAGCCCTTCACAGGTGTCGGGCTCCTACGAGCAGTACTTC. Complete variable domain (other parts from reference TRBV7-2 and TRBJ2-7): GAGVSQSPSNKVTEKGKDVELRCDPISGHTALYWYRQSLGQGLEFLIYFQGNSAPDKSGLPSDRFSAERTGGSVSTLTIQRTQQEDSAVYLCASSPSQVSGSYEQYFGPGTRLTVT.

The chain joins TRBV5-1 to TRBJ2-6; possibly TRBD1 for D (5 bases). Germline CDR1 is SGHRS and CDR2 is YFSETQ. This CDR3 region has 16 residues. V was pared by 3 bases and J by 6 bases, with 16 bases between. CDR3 in amino acids: CASSSPPGIEANVLTF. CDR3 DNA: TGCGCCAGCAGCTCCCCCCCAGGGATTGAGGCCAACGTCCTGACTTTC. Supplemented by reference TRBV5-1 and TRBJ2-6, the full variable domain reads KAGVTQTPRYLIKTRGQQVTLSCSPISGHRSVSWYQQTPGQGLQFLFEYFSETQRNKGNFPGRFSGRQFSNSRSEMNVSTLELGDSALYLCASSSPPGIEANVLTFGAGSRLTVL.

This chain joins TRBV27 and TRBJ2-1, with TRBD2 matching 8 bases. The CDR3 extends over 15 amino acids. Germline CDR1 and CDR2: MNHEY and SMNVEV (reference sequence). Trimming removed 6 bases from V and 8 bases from J; junction bases left unmatched: 12. This CDR3 is CASSIFSGSIYEQFF. The DNA of the CDR3 is TGTGCCAGCAGCATCTTCAGCGGGAGTATCTATGAGCAGTTCTTC.

The CDR3 here is CASSYLGTGDDLGGNYGYTF. DNA for the CDR3: TGTGCCAGCAGTTACTTGGGGACAGGGGATGATTTAGGTGGCAACTATGGCTACACCTTC. J is TRBJ1-2 and V is TRBV6-5; 10 bases fit TRBD1. The CDR3 is 20 amino acids. V lost 1 base to trimming and J lost 2 bases; unmatched junction nucleotides: 16. CDR1 and CDR2 from the germline V gene are MNHEY and SVGAGI.

This clonotype has just a few counts. The chain uses TRBV6-2 or TRBV6-3 and TRBJ2-7, with D perhaps TRBD1 (6 bases). CDR1 is MNHEY, CDR2 SVGEGT, per germline. CDR3 length: 14 residues. V was trimmed by 4 bases and J by 2 bases, leaving 12 bases between them. The CDR3 bases are TGTGCCAGCAGTTTTCTCGGACAGACCTACGAGCAGTACTTC. Translation: CASSFLGQTYEQYF.

At least ten counts were recorded for this clonotype. V and J are TRBV12-3 or TRBV12-4 and TRBJ2-3; 7 nucleotides match TRBD2. V gave up 4 bases and J gave up 3 bases; unmatched junction bases: 7. The CDR3 extends over 15 amino acids. The CDR3 nucleotides are TGTGCCAGCAGTTCCCGGACTAGAATGACAGATACGCAGTATTTT. Protein product: CASSSRTRMTDTQYF.

The V call is TRBV18, the J call TRBJ1-1; 9 nucleotides match TRBD1. Germline CDR1 reads KGHSH; CDR2 reads LQKENI. V shed 3 bases and J 3 bases; nucleotides not matched to a gene: 8. This CDR3 region has 16 residues. This CDR3 is CASSPGQQGADTEAFF. As DNA, the CDR3 is TGTGCCAGCTCACCCGGGCAACAGGGGGCGGACACTGAAGCTTTCTTT.

The chain uses TRBV2 and TRBJ2-7; a possible D gene is TRBD2 (6 bases). V lost 4 bases and J 0 bases, leaving 13 bases between the germline ends. The CDR3 is 15 residues long. Looked up from germline, CDR1 is SNHLY and CDR2 is FYNNEI. CDR3 in amino acids: CASSVTSRNSYEQYF. The DNA for the CDR3 is TGTGCCAGCAGTGTTACTAGCAGAAACTCCTACGAGCAGTACTTC.